This T cell receptor beta chain was sequenced during a study of human T cells and chemical hapten exposure. Study-wide context: Mainly, slight library volume differences in the pool made TCR yields vary.

Per the germline V gene, CDR1 is MDHEN and CDR2 is SYDVKM. The CDR3 is 13 residues long. V was cut by 5 bases and J by 3 bases, with 9 bases left in between. Total RNA was extracted from unfractionated whole blood. As the library was built, unique molecular identifiers were attached to individual cDNA molecules. TCRdb re-called the 5' RACE reads through MiXCR, storing one row per CDR3 protein. The top ten clones hold around 3% of a sample with fewer than 150,000 distinct CDR3 sequences, approximately 20% of them seen once. This clonotype was observed a handful of times. The sequence came from a human donor in good health. The chain recombines TRBV28 with TRBJ2-3; perhaps TRBD1 as D (5 bases). The CDR3 nucleotides are TGTGCCAGCAGTCCGGCAGGGACAGATACGCAGTATTTT. Its translation: CASSPAGTDTQYF.